The 21 T cell receptor beta chains below all came from one sample that was sequenced in a study of blood T cell repertoires in COVID-19. Data came from immunoSEQ multiplex PCR; TCRdb stores just in-frame clones and leaves some out. The sample has approximately 120,000 clones, less than 90% seen once; the top ten hold 27%. Specimen: peripheral blood. The receptors originated from an elderly woman with acute or convalescent COVID-19.

In its sample, this clone was seen once. The chain combines TRBV7-9 with TRBJ1-3; D might be TRBD1 (6 bases). The V gene's germline CDR1 is SEHNR and CDR2 FQNEAQ (reference sequence). V shed 2 bases and J shed 4 bases, with 9 bases lying between them. This CDR3 is 14 amino acids long. The chain's CDR3 is CASSLNRAGNTIYF. CDR3 sequence (DNA): TGTGCCAGCAGCTTAAACAGGGCCGGAAACACCATATATTTT.

V gene TRBV6-5 combines with J gene TRBJ1-1; TRBD1 matches 8 bases. The CDR3 runs 15 residues. Per the germline V gene, CDR1 is MNHEY and CDR2 is SVGAGI. Trimming took 2 bases from V and 1 from J; bases not matched to a gene: 3. In nucleotides, the CDR3 is TGTGCCAGCAGTTACCGGGACAGGCAGAACACTGAAGCTTTCTTT. Its translation: CASSYRDRQNTEAFF.

This rearrangement joins TRBV20-1 to TRBJ1-2; perhaps TRBD1 as D (6 bases). The germline V gene has CDR1 DFQATT and CDR2 SNEGSKA (reference sequence). V dropped 5 bases and J dropped 5 bases, with 9 bases sitting between them. The CDR3 has 11 amino acids. CDR3 loop: CSAYREYGYTF. For the CDR3, the DNA is TGCAGTGCTTACAGGGAGTATGGCTACACCTTC.

This clone was picked up one time. The same CDR3 also results from other DNA sequences found in this sample. This chain links TRBV19 with TRBJ1-5; D ambiguous. Germline V CDR1 and CDR2: LNHDA, SQIVND (reference sequence). V lost 3 bases and J lost 0, with 15 bases in between. This CDR3 is built from 17 residues. The CDR3 protein is CASSIGGDHYSNQPQHF. The CDR3 DNA reads as TGTGCCAGTAGTATCGGAGGTGATCATTATAGCAATCAGCCCCAGCATTTT.

The V gene is TRBV20-1, the J gene TRBJ1-2; D perhaps matches TRBD1 (5 bases). With 6 bases removed from V and 9 bases from J, the gap between germline ends came to 14 bases. Germline values: CDR1 DFQATT, CDR2 SNEGSKA (reference sequence). The length of the CDR3 is 11 residues. CDR3 region: CSATLVGRYTF. The CDR3 nucleotides read TGCAGTGCCACCTTAGTGGGGCGCTACACCTTC.

This rearrangement joins TRBV28 to TRBJ2-1; D is possibly TRBD2 (6 bases). This CDR3 has 16 residues. Trimming removed 8 bases at V and 0 bases at J, with 17 bases between. The germline gives CDR1 MDHEN, CDR2 SYDVKM. The CDR3 is CASGSSASSSYNEQFF. The CDR3 region has the DNA TGTGCCAGCGGGTCTAGCGCGTCAAGCTCCTACAATGAGCAGTTCTTC.

CDR3 amino acids: CASSRGHSLVETQYF. The CDR3 DNA follows: TGTGCCAGCAGCCGGGGACACTCCCTTGTGGAGACCCAGTACTTC. The V call is TRBV4-2, the J call TRBJ2-5; tentative D call: TRBD1 (6 bases). The CDR3 is 15 amino acids. The V gene's germline CDR1 is LGHNA and CDR2 YNFKEQ. V was shortened by 4 bases and J by 5 bases, with 17 bases between the two germline ends.

The chain combines TRBV7-9 with TRBJ2-5, with 9 nucleotides matching TRBD1. With V trimmed by 5 bases and J by 5 bases, 15 bases remained unmatched. The CDR3 has 17 amino acids. The germline CDR1 and CDR2 sequences are SEHNR and FQNEAQ (reference sequence). This CDR3 is CASSVTGGGRVEETQYF. CDR3 DNA: TGTGCCAGCAGCGTCACAGGGGGCGGGAGAGTAGAGGAGACCCAGTACTTC.

This chain connects TRBV5-4 to TRBJ2-1; 9 positions match TRBD1. Germline lookup yields CDR1 SGHNT and CDR2 YYREEE (reference sequence). CDR3 size: 14 residues. J lost 7 bases, V lost 2 bases, and 4 bases had no gene match. The DNA of the CDR3 is TGTGCCAGCAGCTTTCCGGGACAGGGAAATGAGCAGTTCTTC. It is translated as CASSFPGQGNEQFF.

The rearrangement links TRBV10-3 to TRBJ1-1; D is uncertain. This CDR3 is built from 12 residues. Deletions cut 8 bases from V and 1 base from J, with 8 bases between. CDR1 and CDR2 (germline): ENHRY, SYGVKD. Here the CDR3 DNA reads TGTGCCATCGGCAGGTCGAACACTGAAGCTTTCTTT. Amino acid sequence: CAIGRSNTEAFF.

The chain has TRBV4-1 and TRBJ2-7, with D unresolved. Germline loops: CDR1 MGHRA, CDR2 YSYEKL. Trimming stripped 4 bases from V and 5 bases from J, with 12 bases between. This CDR3 has 13 residues. DNA of the CDR3: TGCGCCAGCAGCCTCCGACTTGGCAACGAGCAGTACGTC. Translated, it gives CASSLRLGNEQYV.

Written as DNA, the CDR3 is TGTGCCAGCGGGACACGATATGGCTACACCTTC. This sequence encodes CASGTRYGYTF. The chain joins TRBV3-1 (or the pseudogene TRBV3-2) to TRBJ1-2, with a possible D match to TRBD1 (6 bases). This CDR3 spans 11 amino acids. V gave up 8 bases and J gave up 5 bases, with 9 bases separating them. Germline assignment: CDR1 LGHDT and CDR2 YNNKEL (reference sequence).

V usage is TRBV9 and J usage is TRBJ1-4, with 9 bases identical to TRBD1. The germline V gene encodes CDR1 SGDLS and CDR2 YYNGEE. The V and J ends lost 0 bases and 8 bases, in that order; junction bases with no gene match: 5. This CDR3 is built from 15 residues. Here the CDR3 DNA reads TGTGCCAGCAGCGTAGCACAGACAGGGGGAGAAAAACTGTTTTTT. The encoded protein is CASSVAQTGGEKLFF.

The V gene is TRBV4-2, the J gene TRBJ2-3; D perhaps matches TRBD1 (6 bases). There are 17 residues in the CDR3. Germline CDR1 is LGHNA and CDR2 is YNFKEQ. V was trimmed by 1 base and J by 5 bases, leaving 19 bases between them. This chain's CDR3 is CASSQGVIDRRIDTQYF. The CDR3 bases are TGTGCCAGCAGCCAAGGGGTAATAGACAGGAGGATAGATACGCAGTATTTT.

CDR3 sequence: CASRTGLSSYNEQFF. CDR3 nucleotides: TGTGCCAGCAGGACAGGCCTGAGCTCCTACAATGAGCAGTTCTTC. The chain joins TRBV6-5 to TRBJ2-1, with a possible D match to TRBD1 (6 bases). Germline-derived CDR1 and CDR2 are MNHEY and SVGAGI. The CDR3 loop spans 15 amino acids. The V end was cut by 6 bases, the J end by 0 bases, with 12 bases between.

The J gene is TRBJ1-1, the V gene TRBV4-1, with a possible D match to TRBD1 (6 bases). Germline V gives CDR1 MGHRA, CDR2 YSYEKL. The CDR3 is 17 amino acids. V lost 1 base and J 1 base, leaving 16 bases between the germline ends. The CDR3 nucleotides are TGCGCCAGCAGCCAAGTCGGGAGGGGGGTATCGAACACTGAAGCTTTCTTT. The encoded protein is CASSQVGRGVSNTEAFF.

The J gene is TRBJ2-5, the V gene TRBV19, with TRBD1 identical over 7 bases. V was clipped by 1 base and J by 4 bases; unmatched bases: 6. This CDR3 has 15 residues. Germline CDR1 LNHDA, CDR2 SQIVND (reference sequence). CDR3 in amino acids: CASSIVRTGGETQYF. The CDR3, as DNA: TGTGCCAGTAGTATAGTCAGGACAGGCGGAGAGACCCAGTACTTC.

This chain links TRBV7-2 with TRBJ1-5, with 8 bases identical to TRBD1. V shed 5 bases, J shed 6 bases, and the junction held 6 bases outside the gene matches. The germline gives CDR1 SGHTA, CDR2 FQGNSA. The CDR3 contains 14 residues. CDR3 loop: CASSARQGIQPQHF. CDR3 bases: TGTGCCAGCAGCGCCCGACAGGGGATTCAGCCCCAGCATTTT.

This clone was detected once. V is TRBV5-1 and J is TRBJ1-2; possible D gene TRBD1, 5 bases. Per the germline V gene, CDR1 is SGHRS and CDR2 is YFSETQ. V gave up 0 bases and J gave up 4 bases, with 16 bases separating them. This CDR3 is built from 16 residues. This chain's CDR3 is CASSLGVTGSVYGYTF. The CDR3 DNA reads TGCGCCAGCAGCTTGGGAGTTACAGGAAGTGTCTATGGCTACACCTTC.

The chain links TRBV6-6 to TRBJ1-2; D is perhaps TRBD1 (6 bases). Germline loops: CDR1 MNHNY, CDR2 SVGAGI (reference sequence). The ends were cut back, 5 bases at V and 5 bases at J, with 9 bases in the middle. This CDR3 is 12 amino acids long. CDR3 in DNA: TGTGCCAGCAGTAAGGGGGAATATGGCTACACCTTC. It is translated as CASSKGEYGYTF.

The gene calls are TRBV19 and TRBJ1-2; 10 nucleotides match TRBD1. V shed 6 bases and J 5 bases; nucleotides not matched to a gene: 18. Germline V gene data show CDR1 as LNHDA and CDR2 as SQIVND (reference sequence). The CDR3 spans 18 residues. The DNA for the CDR3 is TGTGCCAGTAGCAGAGAGAAAGGGGGACAGGGGCTTCATTATGGCTACACCTTC. Its translation is CASSREKGGQGLHYGYTF.